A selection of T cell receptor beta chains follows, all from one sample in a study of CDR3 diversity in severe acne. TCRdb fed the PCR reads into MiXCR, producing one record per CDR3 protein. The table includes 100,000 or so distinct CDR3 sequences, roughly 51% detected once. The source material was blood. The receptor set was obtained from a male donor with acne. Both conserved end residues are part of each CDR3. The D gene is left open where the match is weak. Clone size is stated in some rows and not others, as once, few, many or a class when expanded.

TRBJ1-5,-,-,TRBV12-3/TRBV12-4,TGTGCCAGCAGTTTGGACAGTTATAGCAATCAGCCCCAGCGTTTT,CASSLDSYSNQPQRF
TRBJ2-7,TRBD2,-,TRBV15,TGTGCCACCACCAGGACTAGCGGAGCATACGAGCAGTACTTC,CATTRTSGAYEQYF
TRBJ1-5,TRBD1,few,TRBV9,TGTGCCAGCAGCGCCCGGGGGGGCGGACAGGCCCTTAGCAATCAGCCCCAGCATTTT,CASSARGGGQALSNQPQHF
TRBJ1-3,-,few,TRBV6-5,TGTGCCAGCAGCCACAACAGGGCGATTGGAAACGCCATATATTTT,CASSHNRAIGNAIYF
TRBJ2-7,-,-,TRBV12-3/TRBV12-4,TGTGCCAGCAGTCAGACTTTCACTGGGGGCTACGAGCAGTACTTC,CASSQTFTGGYEQYF
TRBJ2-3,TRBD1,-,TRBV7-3,TGCGCCAGCAGCTTGTGGCAGAGGGACAGGACAGATTTTCAGTATTTT,CASSLWQRDRTDFQYF
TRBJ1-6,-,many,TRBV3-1,TGTGCCAGCAGCCAAGCTAATTCACCCCTCCACTTT,CASSQANSPLHF
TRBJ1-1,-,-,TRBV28,-,CASSLEGGTTYEQYFGPEAFF
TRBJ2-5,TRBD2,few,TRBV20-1,TGCAGTGCTAGAGATTTCGGGACTAGCGAAGAGACCCAGTACTTC,CSARDFGTSEETQYF
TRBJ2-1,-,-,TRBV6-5,TGTGCCAGCAGCCAAACGTTGGAGAGCTCCTACAATGAGCAGTTCTTC,CASSQTLESSYNEQFF
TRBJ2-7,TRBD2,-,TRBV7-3,TGTGCCAGCAGCTTAGACGGGACTAGCAATTACGAGCAGTACTTC,CASSLDGTSNYEQYF
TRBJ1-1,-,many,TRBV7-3,TGTGCCAGCAGCTTATCAGCAAACACTGAAGCTTTCTTT,CASSLSANTEAFF